The 15 T cell receptor beta chains listed next were all sequenced from one sample in a study of cytomegalovirus exposure and HLA in healthy donors. Vbeta (60) and Jbeta (13) primers were used in the PCR. Sequencing was performed with immunoSEQ multiplex PCR; in TCRdb, only in-frame clones are kept and a portion is missing. The table has about 82,000 clones, approximately 74% seen once. The sequencing input was PBMCs. The receptor set was obtained from a woman aged 45-65 years in good health and CMV-seropositive.

J is TRBJ2-7 and V is TRBV28; 10 positions agree with TRBD1. Germline CDR1 and CDR2: MDHEN and SYDVKM. The CDR3 has 14 residues. Trimming cost V 8 bases and J 5 bases; bases outside gene matches: 9. The CDR3 bases are TGTGCCAGCTTGGGACAGGGGAGCGGCGACGAGCAGTACTTC. This codes for CASLGQGSGDEQYF.

This clone was counted a few times. This CDR3 reads CASRRDSNEKLFF. The CDR3 DNA is TGTGCCAGCAGGCGGGACAGTAATGAAAAACTGTTTTTT. The J gene is TRBJ1-4, the V gene TRBV6-1, with 7 nucleotides matching TRBD1. The germline gives CDR1 MNHNS, CDR2 SASEGT. V shed 6 bases, J shed 4 bases, and the junction held 2 bases outside the gene matches. The CDR3 has 13 amino acids.

This chain links TRBV6-6 with TRBJ2-1, with TRBD2 as a possible D gene (5 bases). Germline lookup yields CDR1 MNHNY and CDR2 SVGAGI (reference sequence). With 3 bases removed from V and 4 bases from J, the gap between germline ends came to 10 bases. This CDR3 is 14 amino acids long. This CDR3 reads CASSYADFYNEQFF. As DNA, the CDR3 is TGTGCCAGCAGTTATGCGGACTTTTACAATGAGCAGTTCTTC.

The rearrangement uses TRBV11-3 and TRBJ2-2, with D perhaps TRBD1 (5 bases). The CDR3 has 14 amino acids. The V gene lost 5 bases and the J gene lost 0 bases, with 7 bases spanning the gap. CDR1 and CDR2 (germline): SGHNT, YENEEA. The CDR3 reads CASSPTANTGELFF. The CDR3 DNA reads as TGTGCCAGCAGCCCGACAGCGAACACCGGGGAGCTGTTTTTT. The full variable domain, completed using reference TRBV11-3 and TRBJ2-2, is EAGVVQSPRYKIIEKKQPVAFWCNPISGHNTLYWYLQNLGQGPELLIRYENEEAVDDSQLPKDRFSAERLKGVDSTLKIQPAELGDSAVYLCASSPTANTGELFFGEGSRLTVL.

This chain joins TRBV7-6 and TRBJ2-2; weak D call: TRBD1 (5 bases). Germline CDR1 is SGHVS and CDR2 is FNYEAQ. This CDR3 is built from 16 residues. The V end lost 5 bases, the J end lost 7 bases, and 20 bases lay between the germline ends. The CDR3, as DNA: TGTGCCAGCAGCACATGGGCAGGGCGTACCTTCGGGGAGCTGTTTTTT. Amino acids: CASSTWAGRTFGELFF. Using reference TRBV7-6 and TRBJ2-2 for the parts outside the CDR3, the full variable domain is GAGVSQSPRYKVTKRGQDVALRCDPISGHVSLYWYRQALGQGPEFLTYFNYEAQQDKSGLPNDRFSAERPEGSISTLTIQRTEQRDSAMYRCASSTWAGRTFGELFFGEGSRLTVL.

This clone appeared a few times. This chain links TRBV1 with TRBJ2-5; the table names TRBD2, a call not compared with the DNA. TRBV1 is classified as a pseudogene. CDR3 length: 12 amino acids. The CDR3: CTSHSYKETQYF. CDR3 sequence (DNA): TGCACCAGCCATTCCTATAAAGAGACCCAGTACTTC.

Only one count was recorded for this clone. This chain links TRBV7-8 with TRBJ2-5, with D possibly matching TRBD1 (5 bases). V was cut by 0 bases and J by 1 base, with 9 bases left in between. CDR3 length: 15 amino acids. Germline CDR1 is SGHVS and CDR2 is FQNEAQ. Here the CDR3 reads CASSLARVVQETQYF. The CDR3 nucleotides are TGTGCCAGCAGCTTAGCCAGGGTCGTCCAAGAGACCCAGTACTTC.

The chain is built from TRBV19 and TRBJ2-5; TRBD2 matches 9 bases. V lost 6 bases to trimming and J lost 4 bases; unmatched junction nucleotides: 9. The CDR3 runs to 15 residues. Germline loops: CDR1 LNHDA, CDR2 SQIVND (reference sequence). The CDR3 region is CASSSGLAFRETQYF. CDR3 in DNA: TGTGCCAGTAGCAGCGGACTAGCGTTCCGAGAGACCCAGTACTTC.

This clone was counted between two and nine times. The V and J genes are TRBV28 and TRBJ1-4; unclear D gene. The CDR3 contains 13 residues. Germline loops: CDR1 MDHEN, CDR2 SYDVKM. The ends were cut back, 5 bases at V and 5 bases at J, with 9 bases in the middle. The CDR3 region is CASSRSLNEKLFF. The CDR3 nucleotides are TGTGCCAGCAGTAGGAGCCTGAATGAAAAACTGTTTTTT.

V usage is TRBV30 and J usage is TRBJ2-7, with 8 bases fitting TRBD1. Trimming cost V 4 bases and J 1 base; bases outside gene matches: 6. Germline CDR1 reads GTSNPN; CDR2 reads SVGIG (reference sequence). There are 14 residues in the CDR3. CDR3 nucleotide sequence: TGTGCCTGGACTGAAACAGGGGGATCCTACGAGCAGTACTTC. It encodes CAWTETGGSYEQYF. Full variable domain (remainder filled in from reference TRBV30 and TRBJ2-7): SQTIHQWPATLVQPVGSPLSLECTVEGTSNPNLYWYRQAAGRGLQLLFYSVGIGQISSEVPQNLSASRPQDRQFILSSKKLLLSDSGFYLCAWTETGGSYEQYFGPGTRLTVT.

V and J are TRBV18 and TRBJ1-2, with a weak D call TRBD1 (5 bases). The CDR3 spans 16 residues. V was trimmed by 6 bases and J by 0 bases, leaving 17 bases between them. In germline, CDR1 is KGHSH, CDR2 LQKENI. DNA of the CDR3: TGTGCCAGCTCCGTCAGCCAGGGTAATTCTAACTATGGCTACACCTTC. This codes for CASSVSQGNSNYGYTF. The full variable domain, in which reference TRBV18 and TRBJ1-2 provide the parts outside the CDR3, is NAGVMQNPRHLVRRRGQEARLRCSPMKGHSHVYWYRQLPEEGLKFMVYLQKENIIDESGMPKERFSAEFPKEGPSILRIQQVVRGDSAAYFCASSVSQGNSNYGYTFGSGTRLTVV.

V is TRBV6-5 and J is TRBJ2-1; TRBD2 matches 12 bases. V lost 6 bases to trimming and J lost 6 bases; unmatched junction nucleotides: 6. The germline gives CDR1 MNHEY, CDR2 SVGAGI. This CDR3 contains 15 residues. CDR3 amino acids: CASSQGLAGRNEQFF. The CDR3 DNA follows: TGTGCCAGCAGCCAAGGACTAGCGGGACGCAATGAGCAGTTCTTC.

The chain joins TRBV28 to TRBJ1-1; D is unclear. Trimming left V 2 bases short and J 4 bases short, with 8 bases between. The CDR3 has 13 amino acids. The V gene's germline CDR1 is MDHEN and CDR2 SYDVKM. The CDR3 sequence: CASSLGRSTEAFF. In DNA, the CDR3 is TGTGCCAGCAGTTTAGGGCGAAGCACTGAAGCTTTCTTT.

The gene calls are TRBV9 and TRBJ1-2; D is unclear. Germline CDR1 reads SGDLS; CDR2 reads YYNGEE. The V and J ends lost 0 bases and 6 bases respectively, with 9 bases between them. The CDR3 covers 13 residues. CDR3 nucleotide sequence: TGTGCCAGCAGCGTAGGGCCCCGCAATGGCTACACCTTC. This translates into CASSVGPRNGYTF. Full variable domain (outside the CDR3, taken from reference TRBV9 and TRBJ1-2): DSGVTQTPKHLITATGQRVTLRCSPRSGDLSVYWYQQSLDQGLQFLIQYYNGEERAKGNILERFSAQQFPDLHSELNLSSLELGDSALYFCASSVGPRNGYTFGSGTRLTVV.

The CDR3 DNA follows: TGTGCCAGTAGTATGGCGGCCTCCTACGAGCAGTACTTC. Amino acids: CASSMAASYEQYF. The chain employs TRBV19 and TRBJ2-7; D uncertain. The ends were cut back, 3 bases at V and 0 bases at J, with 6 bases in the middle. Germline V gene sequence: CDR1 LNHDA, CDR2 SQIVND (reference sequence). The CDR3 runs 13 residues. The full variable domain, with the rest looked up from reference TRBV19 and TRBJ2-7, is DGGITQSPKYLFRKEGQNVTLSCEQNLNHDAMYWYRQDPGQGLRLIYYSQIVNDFQKGDIAEGYSVSREKKESFPLTVTSAQKNPTAFYLCASSMAASYEQYFGPGTRLTVT.